The clone carrying this T cell receptor (beta chain) was recorded once. Antigen specificity is unknown. These data belong to a study of shared clonotypes between healthy human individuals. Study-wide points: Although depth was large, rarefaction showed that sequencing of the sorted subsets was incomplete.

The naive CD8 population came from CD45RO-negative cells selected for CCR7, without terminally differentiated effector memory CD45RA+ cells. Generated by immunoSEQ multiplex PCR, the TCRdb table keeps only in-frame clones and is missing some. The sample records hundreds of thousands of clones, 90% to 97% being singletons. Germline-derived CDR1 and CDR2 are SQVTM and ANQGSEA. The CDR3 runs 18 residues. J was trimmed by 4 bases and V by 7 bases; bases with no gene match: 16. This sequence joins TRBV29-1 and TRBJ2-6, with 10 bases aligning to TRBD1. Material: naive CD8+ T cells sorted from blood. The sequence was obtained from a man under 40 in good health. The CDR3 reads CSAKTGQGIEVGANVLTF. The CDR3 DNA follows: TGCAGCGCGAAAACGGGACAGGGGATTGAGGTGGGGGCCAACGTCCTGACTTTC.